Presented here are 25 T cell receptor beta chains from one specimen sequenced in a study of response to subunit inactivated influenza vaccine. MiXCR, applied by TCRdb to the RT-PCR reads, yields one record per CDR3 protein. The data show around 650,000 distinct CDR3 sequences, about 15% seen once. Specimen: PBMCs from blood, collected 11 to 12 days after vaccination. The receptor source for this set is a man aged 50 or older who received an inactivated influenza vaccine.

The chain is built from TRBV6-1 and TRBJ2-7; no firm D call. This CDR3 has 15 residues. Germline CDR1 MNHNS, CDR2 SASEGT. The V gene lost 2 bases and the J gene lost 2 bases, with 13 bases spanning the gap. The CDR3 DNA reads TGTGCCAGCAGTGAATTGGTGTTCGCGCCCTACGAGCAGTACTTC. Translating it yields CASSELVFAPYEQYF.

This clonotype was observed a few times. The chain uses TRBV3-1 and TRBJ1-2, with a tentative D call TRBD1 (6 bases). From germline, CDR1 is LGHDT and CDR2 YNNKEL (reference sequence). V gave up 3 bases and J gave up 3 bases, with 11 bases separating them. The CDR3 sequence is 14 residues long. CDR3 residues: CASSQAGQYYGYTF. The DNA of the CDR3 is TGTGCCAGCAGCCAGGCCGGACAGTACTATGGCTACACCTTC.

This sequence joins TRBV20-1 and TRBJ2-7, with a possible D match to TRBD2 (6 bases). CDR1 and CDR2 (germline): DFQATT, SNEGSKA (reference sequence). V was trimmed by 3 bases and J by 0 bases, leaving 15 bases between them. This CDR3 contains 15 residues. For the CDR3, the DNA is TGCAGTGCTAGGGCTGATAGCGGAGCCTCCTACGAGCAGTACTTC. Amino acid sequence: CSARADSGASYEQYF.

This clonotype was observed a handful of times. V gene TRBV24-1 combines with J gene TRBJ2-1, with 11 bases identical to TRBD1. V dropped 4 bases and J dropped 6; count of bases not matched to a gene: 7. This CDR3 is 16 amino acids long. Germline assignment: CDR1 KGHDR and CDR2 SFDVKD. This CDR3 reads CATSDRGQGVSNEQFF. In DNA, the CDR3 is TGTGCCACCAGTGACCGGGGACAGGGGGTTAGCAATGAGCAGTTCTTC.

The sample holds a few counts of this clonotype. V gene TRBV5-1 combines with J gene TRBJ2-7, with 10 bases that match TRBD1. This CDR3 has 15 residues. Germline V CDR1 and CDR2: SGHRS, YFSETQ. Trimming at V came to 2 bases and at J to 5 bases, leaving 7 bases not matched to a gene. CDR3 nucleotide sequence: TGCGCCAGCAGCTTCCGGGACAGGGGAGGCCACGAGCAGTACTTC. It codes for CASSFRDRGGHEQYF.

This clonotype was counted only a few times. The rearrangement joins TRBV7-9 to TRBJ2-7; 8 bases map to TRBD1. The V segment lost 1 base and the J segment 5 bases; nucleotides outside the gene matches: 10. The CDR3 runs to 16 residues. Germline V lookup: CDR1 SEHNR, CDR2 FQNEAQ (reference sequence). CDR3 nucleotide sequence: TGTGCCAGCAGCTTAGGCGCAGGGGGCCGGGGTGACGAGCAGTACTTC. Translated, it gives CASSLGAGGRGDEQYF.

This clonotype appeared many times. The J gene is TRBJ2-5, the V gene TRBV28; D is unresolved. The length of the CDR3 is 13 residues. Germline assignment: CDR1 MDHEN and CDR2 SYDVKM. Trimming cost V 2 bases and J 4 bases, with 8 bases left between them. CDR3 residues: CASSLRLLETQYF. CDR3 sequence (DNA): TGTGCCAGCAGTTTACGGCTTCTAGAGACCCAGTACTTC.

The chain recombines TRBV12-3 or TRBV12-4 with TRBJ1-1; a weak D match, TRBD1 (5 bases). The ends were cut back, 6 bases at V and 3 bases at J, with 14 bases in the middle. The CDR3 consists of 14 residues. The CDR3 sequence: CASRGTEKDTEAFF. The CDR3 DNA reads TGTGCCAGCAGGGGGACCGAAAAAGACACTGAAGCTTTCTTT.

V gene TRBV10-3 combines with J gene TRBJ2-1, with 9 nucleotides matching TRBD1. The CDR3 sequence is 19 residues long. From germline, CDR1 is ENHRY and CDR2 SYGVKD. J was trimmed by 5 bases and V by 0 bases; bases with no gene match: 14. Here the CDR3 reads CAISESIILAGQGHNEQFF. In DNA, the CDR3 is TGTGCCATCAGTGAGTCGATAATTCTTGCGGGACAGGGCCACAATGAGCAGTTCTTC.

This clonotype was detected a few times. The chain is built from TRBV12-3 or TRBV12-4 and TRBJ2-7; D is possibly TRBD1 (5 bases). The CDR3 extends over 12 amino acids. V was shortened by 5 bases and J by 5 bases, with 10 bases between the two germline ends. CDR3 residues: CASSKTDHEQYF. The CDR3 DNA reads as TGTGCCAGCAGTAAGACAGATCACGAGCAGTACTTC.

This chain uses TRBV4-3 with TRBJ1-2; no reliable D call. The CDR3 contains 16 residues. V gave up 0 bases and J gave up 5 bases, with 16 bases separating them. Germline V gene data show CDR1 as LGHNA and CDR2 as YSLEER. This chain's CDR3 is CASSQEGWRGLYGYTF. CDR3 in DNA: TGCGCCAGCAGCCAAGAGGGCTGGCGGGGTTTGTATGGCTACACCTTC.

This clonotype was counted a few times. The V call is TRBV4-3, the J call TRBJ2-1; D possibly corresponds to TRBD1 (6 bases). The CDR3 spans 17 residues. CDR1 LGHNA and CDR2 YSLEER come from the germline V gene. V was pared by 1 base and J by 3 bases, with 16 bases between. The CDR3 protein is CASSQVPDSQIYNEQFF. CDR3 DNA: TGCGCCAGCAGCCAAGTGCCGGACAGCCAGATCTACAATGAGCAGTTCTTC.

This clonotype was recorded once. This chain uses TRBV27 with TRBJ1-1; D uncertain. The V end was cut by 5 bases, the J end by 7 bases, with 14 bases between. The CDR3 is 13 amino acids. Germline CDR1 MNHEY, CDR2 SMNVEV (reference sequence). CDR3 sequence: CASSAPAGDEAFF. The CDR3 nucleotides read TGTGCCAGCAGTGCCCCGGCGGGCGATGAAGCTTTCTTT.

At least ten counts were recorded for this clonotype. The chain links TRBV30 to TRBJ1-4, with 7 bases matching TRBD1. The germline CDR1 and CDR2 sequences are GTSNPN and SVGIG (reference sequence). The CDR3 totals 14 residues. V was clipped by 5 bases and J by 7 bases; unmatched bases: 10. In nucleotides, the CDR3 is TGTGCCTGGCAGATCAGGGGGGCGAGTGAAAAACTGTTTTTT. Amino acid sequence: CAWQIRGASEKLFF.

This clonotype was detected a few times. The rearrangement joins TRBV20-1 to TRBJ2-5, with D possibly being TRBD1 (5 bases). CDR1 and CDR2 (germline): DFQATT, SNEGSKA (reference sequence). This CDR3 is built from 15 residues. Trimming took 0 bases from V and 5 from J, leaving 16 bases between them. The CDR3 coding sequence is TGCAGTGCTAGAGATCAGGGATTAGGAACGGAGACCCAGTACTTC. Translated: CSARDQGLGTETQYF.

This clonotype was observed at least ten times. The chain is built from TRBV20-1 and TRBJ1-2; the D is unclear. This CDR3 is 13 amino acids long. The germline gives CDR1 DFQATT, CDR2 SNEGSKA (reference sequence). Trimming pared 0 bases from V and 7 bases from J, leaving 12 bases between. CDR3 in DNA: TGCAGTGCTAGAGATAACCCCGGCGTTGGCTACACCTTC. Translated: CSARDNPGVGYTF.

The V gene is TRBV11-2, the J gene TRBJ2-1; 8 nucleotides align to TRBD2. CDR1 SGHAT and CDR2 FQNNGV come from the germline V gene. The CDR3 totals 19 residues. V trimming: 0 bases; J trimming: 0 bases; junction bases outside the gene matches: 10. The chain's CDR3 is CASSLDASSGVSSYNEQFF. CDR3 DNA sequence: TGTGCCAGCAGCTTAGATGCTAGTAGCGGGGTGAGCTCCTACAATGAGCAGTTCTTC.

The chain employs TRBV27 and TRBJ2-1; D call uncertain. The length of the CDR3 is 15 residues. Germline values: CDR1 MNHEY, CDR2 SMNVEV (reference sequence). With 5 bases removed from V and 4 bases from J, the gap between germline ends came to 15 bases. This chain's CDR3 is CASSPTALSYNEQFF. The CDR3 bases are TGTGCCAGCAGTCCAACTGCGCTTTCTTACAATGAGCAGTTCTTC.

This sequence joins TRBV12-3 or TRBV12-4 and TRBJ1-3, with D possibly matching TRBD1 (5 bases). The CDR3 is 15 residues long. V was trimmed by 9 bases and J by 0 bases, leaving 15 bases between them. This CDR3 is CASQRGPDSGNTIYF. The DNA of the CDR3 is TGTGCCAGTCAAAGGGGACCCGACTCTGGAAACACCATATATTTT.

The genes are TRBV5-1 and TRBJ2-5, with D unclear. The CDR3 has 18 amino acids. Trimming took 0 bases from V and 2 from J, leaving 20 bases between them. Germline V lookup: CDR1 SGHRS, CDR2 YFSETQ. CDR3 DNA sequence: TGCGCCAGCAGCTTGGCCGTCTTTGGGCAGGTGGGGCAAGAGACCCAGTACTTC. It yields the protein CASSLAVFGQVGQETQYF. Variable domain in full (rest from reference TRBV5-1 and TRBJ2-5): KAGVTQTPRYLIKTRGQQVTLSCSPISGHRSVSWYQQTPGQGLQFLFEYFSETQRNKGNFPGRFSGRQFSNSRSEMNVSTLELGDSALYLCASSLAVFGQVGQETQYFGPGTRLLVL.

CDR3 region: CASSPGQGTSDTQYF. The CDR3 DNA sequence: TGCGCCAGCAGCCCCGGACAGGGTACTTCAGATACGCAGTATTTT. This chain links TRBV5-1 with TRBJ2-3, with TRBD1 matching 8 bases. This CDR3 has 15 residues. V was clipped by 4 bases and J by 4 bases; unmatched bases: 8. CDR1 SGHRS and CDR2 YFSETQ come from the germline V gene.

This clonotype was seen only a few times. The V and J genes are TRBV20-1 and TRBJ2-2, with D hard to call. Germline loops: CDR1 DFQATT, CDR2 SNEGSKA (reference sequence). The CDR3 runs to 15 residues. The ends were cut back, 2 bases at V and 6 bases at J, with 16 bases in the middle. DNA of the CDR3: TGCAGTGCTAGACCCACATTCTCCGGTTCCGGGGAGCTGTTTTTT. Its translation is CSARPTFSGSGELFF.

This clonotype was observed once. This chain connects TRBV5-1 to TRBJ2-6; D may be TRBD1 (5 bases). V was shortened by 0 bases and J by 1 base, with 14 bases between the two germline ends. This CDR3 is built from 18 residues. Germline values: CDR1 SGHRS, CDR2 YFSETQ. The CDR3, as DNA: TGCGCCAGCAGCTTGGATTGGGCAGGGCCGTCTGGGGCCAACGTCCTGACTTTC. This translates into CASSLDWAGPSGANVLTF.

The chain has TRBV20-1 and TRBJ2-3; D is ambiguous. Trimming shortened V by 6 bases and J by 3 bases, and 13 bases separated the two germline ends. Germline assignment: CDR1 DFQATT and CDR2 SNEGSKA (reference sequence). This CDR3 is 13 amino acids long. The CDR3 is CSAPQTTTDTQYF. CDR3 bases: TGCAGTGCCCCTCAGACCACAACAGATACGCAGTATTTT.

The V gene is TRBV10-3, the J gene TRBJ1-2; D is possibly TRBD1 (5 bases). Germline CDR1 is ENHRY and CDR2 is SYGVKD. The CDR3 contains 12 residues. The CDR3 region has the DNA TGTCCCAGCCGGGACCTTAACTATGGCTACACCTTC. Translated, it gives CPSRDLNYGYTF.